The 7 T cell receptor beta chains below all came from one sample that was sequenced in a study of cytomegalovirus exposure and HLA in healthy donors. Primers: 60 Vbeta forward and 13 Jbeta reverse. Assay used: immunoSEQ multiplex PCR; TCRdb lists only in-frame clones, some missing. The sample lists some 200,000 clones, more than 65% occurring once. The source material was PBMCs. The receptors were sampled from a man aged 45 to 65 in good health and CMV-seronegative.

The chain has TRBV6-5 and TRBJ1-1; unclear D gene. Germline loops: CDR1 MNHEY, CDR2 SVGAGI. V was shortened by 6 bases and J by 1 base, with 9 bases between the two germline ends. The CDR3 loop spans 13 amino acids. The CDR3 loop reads CASSRGENTEAFF. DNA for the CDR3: TGTGCCAGCAGCCGGGGTGAGAACACTGAAGCTTTCTTT.

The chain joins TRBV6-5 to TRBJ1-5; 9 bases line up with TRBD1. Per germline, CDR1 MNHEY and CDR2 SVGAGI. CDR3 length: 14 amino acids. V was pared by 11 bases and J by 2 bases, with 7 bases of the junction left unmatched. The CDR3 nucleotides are TGTGCCTATCGGGACAGGGTGGGCAATCAGCCCCAGCATTTT. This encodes CAYRDRVGNQPQHF.

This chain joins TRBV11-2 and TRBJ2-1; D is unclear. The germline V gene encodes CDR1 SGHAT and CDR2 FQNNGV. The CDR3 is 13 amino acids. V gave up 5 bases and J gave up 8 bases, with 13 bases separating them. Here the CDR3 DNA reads TGTGCCAGCAGCCCCCGTCCTCCTCATGAGCAGTTCTTC. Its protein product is CASSPRPPHEQFF.

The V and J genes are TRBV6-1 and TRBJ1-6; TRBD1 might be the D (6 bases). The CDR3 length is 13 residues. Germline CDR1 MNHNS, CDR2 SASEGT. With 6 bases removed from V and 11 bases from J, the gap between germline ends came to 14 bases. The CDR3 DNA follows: TGTGCCAGCAGAACGGAGGACAGAGCACCCCTCCACTTT. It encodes CASRTEDRAPLHF.

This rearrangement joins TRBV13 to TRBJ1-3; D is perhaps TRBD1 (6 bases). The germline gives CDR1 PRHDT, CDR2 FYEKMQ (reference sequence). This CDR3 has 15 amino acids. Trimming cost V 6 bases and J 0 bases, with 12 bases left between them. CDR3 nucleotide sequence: TGTGCCAGCAGTCCGGGACAAAACTCTGGAAACACCATATATTTT. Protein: CASSPGQNSGNTIYF.

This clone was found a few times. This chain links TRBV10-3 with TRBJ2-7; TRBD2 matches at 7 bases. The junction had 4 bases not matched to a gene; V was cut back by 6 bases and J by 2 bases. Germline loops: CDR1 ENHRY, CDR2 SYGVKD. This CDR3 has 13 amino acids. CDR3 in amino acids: CAIRTSQTYEQYF. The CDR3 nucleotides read TGTGCCATCAGGACTAGCCAGACCTACGAGCAGTACTTC.

In nucleotides, the CDR3 is TGTGCCAGCAGCCATCGGGGCTACGAGCAGTACTTC. It is translated as CASSHRGYEQYF. The chain employs TRBV7-9 and TRBJ2-7, with TRBD2 as a possible D gene (5 bases). The CDR3 runs to 12 residues. Trimming removed 5 bases from V and 3 bases from J, with 8 bases in between. CDR1 and CDR2 (germline): SEHNR, FQNEAQ (reference sequence).